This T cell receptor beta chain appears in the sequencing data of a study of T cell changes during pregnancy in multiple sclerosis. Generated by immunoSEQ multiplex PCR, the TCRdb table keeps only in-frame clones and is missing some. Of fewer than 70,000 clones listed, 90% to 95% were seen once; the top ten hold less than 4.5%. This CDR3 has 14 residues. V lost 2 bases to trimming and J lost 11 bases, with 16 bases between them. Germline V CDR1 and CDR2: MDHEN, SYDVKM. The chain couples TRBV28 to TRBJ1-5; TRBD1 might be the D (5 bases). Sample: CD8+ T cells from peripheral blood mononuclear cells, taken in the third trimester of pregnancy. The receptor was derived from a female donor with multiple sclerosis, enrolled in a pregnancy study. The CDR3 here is CASSLRGGAPSQHF. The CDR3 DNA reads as TGTGCCAGCAGTTTACGGGGGGGTGCCCCGTCCCAGCATTTT.